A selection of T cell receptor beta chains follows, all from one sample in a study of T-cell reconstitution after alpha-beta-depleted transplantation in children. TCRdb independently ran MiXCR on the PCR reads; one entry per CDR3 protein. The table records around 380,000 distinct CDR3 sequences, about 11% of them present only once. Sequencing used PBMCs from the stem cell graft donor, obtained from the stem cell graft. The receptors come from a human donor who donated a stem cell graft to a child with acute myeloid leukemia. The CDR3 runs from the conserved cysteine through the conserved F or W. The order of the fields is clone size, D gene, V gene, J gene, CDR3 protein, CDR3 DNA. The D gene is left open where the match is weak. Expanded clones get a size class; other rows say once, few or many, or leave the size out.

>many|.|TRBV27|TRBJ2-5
CASRLLRGETQYF
TGTGCCAGCAGATTATTGAGGGGGGAGACCCAGTACTTC
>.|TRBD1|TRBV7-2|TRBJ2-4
CASSPNGQGRDIQYF
TGTGCCAGCAGCCCGAACGGACAGGGGAGGGACATTCAGTACTTC
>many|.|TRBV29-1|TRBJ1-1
CSDMTGPGNTEAFF
TGCAGCGACATGACAGGCCCCGGGAACACTGAAGCTTTCTTT
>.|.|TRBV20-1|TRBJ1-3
CSARRTAGNTIYF
TGCAGTGCTAGAAGGACCGCTGGAAACACCATATATTTT
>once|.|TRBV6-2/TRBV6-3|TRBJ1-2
CASSWTEPYGGTF
TGTGCCAGCAGTTGGACAGAGCCCTATGGCGGCACCTTC
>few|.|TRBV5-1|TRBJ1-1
CASSLWNLNTEAFF
TGCGCCAGCAGCTTGTGGAACCTGAACACTGAAGCTTTCTTT
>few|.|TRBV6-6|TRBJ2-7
CASSYSVSYEQYF
TGTGCCAGCAGTTACTCGGTGAGCTACGAGCAGTACTTC
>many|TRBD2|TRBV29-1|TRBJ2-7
CSVATGGSSYEQYF
TGCAGCGTTGCAACAGGCGGGAGCTCCTACGAGCAGTACTTC
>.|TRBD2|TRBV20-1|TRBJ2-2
CSAGGTSGGKTGELFF
TGCAGTGCTGGGGGGACTAGCGGGGGGAAAACCGGGGAGCTGTTTTTT
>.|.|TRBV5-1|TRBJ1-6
CASSPDPWENSPLHF
TGCGCCAGCAGCCCGGACCCTTGGGAGAATTCACCCCTCCACTTT
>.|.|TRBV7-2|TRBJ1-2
CASSLALNRPSGYTF
TGTGCCAGCAGCTTAGCGCTAAACAGGCCGTCAGGCTACACCTTC
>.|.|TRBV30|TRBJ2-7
CAGSGAGDEQYF
TGTGCGGGTAGCGGCGCCGGCGACGAGCAGTACTTC
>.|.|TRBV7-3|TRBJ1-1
CASSPLQENTEAFF
TGTGCCAGCAGCCCCCTCCAAGAGAACACTGAAGCTTTCTTT
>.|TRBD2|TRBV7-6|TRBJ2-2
CASSFGLAGTGTGELFF
TGTGCCAGCAGCTTCGGACTAGCGGGGACGGGGACCGGGGAGCTGTTTTTT
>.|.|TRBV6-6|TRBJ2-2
CASRKTVTGELFF
TGTGCCAGCAGAAAGACAGTCACCGGGGAGCTGTTTTTT
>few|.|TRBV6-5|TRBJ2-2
CASSLDYQTGELFF
TGTGCCAGCAGTTTGGACTACCAGACCGGGGAGCTGTTTTTT
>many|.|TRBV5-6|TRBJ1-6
CASSLRRSGAAGRNSPLHF
TGTGCCAGCAGCTTGAGGCGGAGTGGGGCCGCAGGGCGGAATTCACCCCTCCACTTT
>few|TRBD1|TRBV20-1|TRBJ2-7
CSAFLAGRGLQGEQYF
TGCAGTGCTTTCCTTGCGGGCAGGGGGCTCCAGGGGGAGCAGTACTTC
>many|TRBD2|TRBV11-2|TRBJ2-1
CASSSAAGLSYNEQFF
TGTGCCAGCAGCTCGGCAGCGGGATTGTCCTACAATGAGCAGTTCTTC
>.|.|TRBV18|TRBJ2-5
CASSPPKGPKWETQYF
TGTGCCAGCTCACCACCCAAGGGACCCAAGTGGGAGACCCAGTACTTC
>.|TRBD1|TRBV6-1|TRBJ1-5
CASRPGTGANQPQHF
TGTGCCAGCAGACCCGGGACAGGGGCTAATCAGCCCCAGCATTTT
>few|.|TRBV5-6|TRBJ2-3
CASSIRGARTDTQYF
TGTGCCAGCAGCATCCGGGGGGCCCGCACAGATACGCAGTATTTT
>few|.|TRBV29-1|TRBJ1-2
CSVGRGLEGYTF
TGCAGCGTTGGTAGGGGTCTGGAGGGCTACACCTTC
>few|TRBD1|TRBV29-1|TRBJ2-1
CSAWTGVNEQFF
TGCAGCGCCTGGACAGGGGTAAATGAGCAGTTCTTC
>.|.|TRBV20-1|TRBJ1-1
CSARGEGEINTEAFF
TGCAGTGCTAGAGGAGAGGGGGAAATTAACACTGAAGCTTTCTTT
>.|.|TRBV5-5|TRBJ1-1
CASSLWEISEAFF
TGTGCCAGCAGCTTATGGGAAATTTCTGAAGCTTTCTTT
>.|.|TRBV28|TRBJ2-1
CASSPLQVKGFSYNEQFF
TGTGCCAGCAGTCCTCTCCAGGTTAAGGGTTTCTCCTACAATGAGCAGTTCTTC
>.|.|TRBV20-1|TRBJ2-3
CSARDGKTDTQYF
TGCAGTGCTAGAGATGGCAAAACGGATACGCAGTATTTT
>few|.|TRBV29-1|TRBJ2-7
CSVTGMFNGPRRYEQYF
TGCAGCGTTACAGGGATGTTTAACGGTCCCAGAAGATACGAGCAGTACTTC
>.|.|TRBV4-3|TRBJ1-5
CASSVGGTQPQHF
TGCGCCAGCAGCGTGGGGGGCACTCAGCCCCAGCATTTT
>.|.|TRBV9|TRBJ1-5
CASSVEGVSNQPQHF
TGTGCCAGCAGCGTAGAAGGGGTGAGCAATCAGCCCCAGCATTTT
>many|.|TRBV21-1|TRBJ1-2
CASSKDSPNYGYTF
TGTGCCAGCAGCAAAGACAGTCCTAACTATGGCTACACCTTC
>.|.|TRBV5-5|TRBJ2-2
CASSFKQDYTGELFF
TGTGCCAGCAGCTTCAAACAGGACTACACCGGGGAGCTGTTTTTT
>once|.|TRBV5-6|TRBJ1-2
CASSLGQNYGDTF
TGTGCCAGCAGCTTGGGGCAAAACTATGGCGACACCTTC
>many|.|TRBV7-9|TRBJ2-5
CASSLSRETQYF
TGTGCCAGCAGCTTATCGCGGGAGACCCAGTACTTC
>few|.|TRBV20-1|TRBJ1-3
CSAPDTANTIYF
TGCAGTGCCCCGGACACAGCAAACACCATATATTTT
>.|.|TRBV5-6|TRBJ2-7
CASSLVRWPGTSYEQYF
TGTGCCAGCAGCTTGGTTCGGTGGCCTGGGACATCCTACGAGCAGTACTTC
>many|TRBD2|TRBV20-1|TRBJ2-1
CSAIKREGHEEQFF
TGCAGTGCTATCAAGCGGGAGGGCCATGAGGAGCAGTTCTTC
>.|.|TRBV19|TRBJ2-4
CASISSQVKNIQYF
TGTGCCAGTATTTCCTCTCAGGTCAAAAACATTCAGTACTTC
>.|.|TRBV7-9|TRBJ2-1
CASASPTEINEQFF
TGTGCCAGCGCCTCCCCCACTGAAATCAATGAGCAGTTCTTC
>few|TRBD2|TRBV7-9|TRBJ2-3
CASSTGLAGTEYF
TGTGCCAGCAGCACGGGACTAGCGGGGACAGAGTATTTT
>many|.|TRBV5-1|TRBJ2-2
CASSLAQGATGELFF
TGCGCCAGCAGCTTGGCCCAGGGCGCCACCGGGGAGCTGTTTTTT
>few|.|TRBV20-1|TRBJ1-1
CSAPGGANTEAFF
TGCAGTGCCCCAGGCGGGGCGAACACTGAAGCTTTCTTT
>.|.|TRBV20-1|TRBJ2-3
CSAIRDSDTQYF
TGCAGTGCTATCCGGGACTCAGATACGCAGTATTTT
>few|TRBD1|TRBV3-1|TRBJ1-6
CASSPGTGIAPLHF
TGTGCCAGCAGCCCGGGGACAGGGATCGCACCCCTCCACTTT
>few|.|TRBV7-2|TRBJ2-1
CASSLGIARPNNEQFF
TGTGCCAGCAGCTTAGGAATAGCGCGCCCGAACAATGAGCAGTTCTTC
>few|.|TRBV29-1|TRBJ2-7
CSVGEDEQYF
TGCAGCGTTGGGGAGGACGAGCAGTACTTC
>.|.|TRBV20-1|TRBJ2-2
CSAGRGKHDTGELFF
TGCAGTGCGGGCAGGGGCAAACACGACACCGGGGAGCTGTTTTTT
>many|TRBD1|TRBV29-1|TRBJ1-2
CSVEDRQGDSYGYTF
TGCAGCGTTGAAGATCGACAGGGAGACTCCTATGGCTACACCTTC